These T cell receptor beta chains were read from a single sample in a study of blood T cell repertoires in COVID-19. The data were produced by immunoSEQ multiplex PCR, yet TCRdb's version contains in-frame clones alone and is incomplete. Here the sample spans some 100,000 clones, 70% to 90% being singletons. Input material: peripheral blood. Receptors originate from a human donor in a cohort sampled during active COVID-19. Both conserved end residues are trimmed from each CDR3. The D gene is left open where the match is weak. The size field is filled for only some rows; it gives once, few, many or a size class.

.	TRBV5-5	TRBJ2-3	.	ASSLLALTDTQY
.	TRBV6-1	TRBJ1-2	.	ASSEWVTEHYGYT
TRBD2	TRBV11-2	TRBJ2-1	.	ASSFRESAGGLNEQF
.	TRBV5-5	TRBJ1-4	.	ASSLGHLNEKLF
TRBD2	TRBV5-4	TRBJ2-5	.	ASSLGLAGGQETQY
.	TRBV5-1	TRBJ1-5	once	ASSFGGLNSNQPQH
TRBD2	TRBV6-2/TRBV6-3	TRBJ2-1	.	ASSPNGGGYNEQF
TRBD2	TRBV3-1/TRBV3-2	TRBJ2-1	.	ASSQAGGSYNEQF
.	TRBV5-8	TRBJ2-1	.	ASSPRASYNEQF
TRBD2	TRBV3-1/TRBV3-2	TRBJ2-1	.	ASSQPTRTSGKYNEQF
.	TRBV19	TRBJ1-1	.	ASTSSQGGTEAF
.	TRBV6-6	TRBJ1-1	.	ASSYVAGLNTEAF
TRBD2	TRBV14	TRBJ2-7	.	ASSQLGGDWEQY
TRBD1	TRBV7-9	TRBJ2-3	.	ASSRDRGRDTQY
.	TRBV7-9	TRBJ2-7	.	ASSLGLPRYEQY
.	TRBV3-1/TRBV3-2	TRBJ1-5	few	ASSQSYSYSNQPQH
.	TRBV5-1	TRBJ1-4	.	ASSTSGTTNEKLF
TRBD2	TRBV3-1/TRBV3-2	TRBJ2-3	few	ASSQGWGTSNADTQY
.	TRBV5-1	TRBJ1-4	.	ASSLEGSSKLF
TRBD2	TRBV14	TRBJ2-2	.	ASSRLAGGANTGELF
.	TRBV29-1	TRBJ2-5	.	SVDPRLSETQY
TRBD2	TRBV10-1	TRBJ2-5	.	ASSVSSGRETQY
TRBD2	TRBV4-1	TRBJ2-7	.	ASSRASGSSYEQY
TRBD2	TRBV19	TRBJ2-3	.	ASSVTSGRVDTQY
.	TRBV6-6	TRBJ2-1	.	ASRDLGGSSYNEQF
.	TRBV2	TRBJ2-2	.	ASSEGTLNTGELF
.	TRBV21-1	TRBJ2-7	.	ASSKHASVKNEQY
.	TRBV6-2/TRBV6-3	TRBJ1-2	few	ASSYAGGLGYT
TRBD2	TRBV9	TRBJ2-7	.	ASSGAGNSYEQY
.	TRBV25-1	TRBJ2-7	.	ASSESLAGKYEQY
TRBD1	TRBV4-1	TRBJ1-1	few	ASSQGQGDTEAF
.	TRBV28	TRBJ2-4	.	ASSPPTAQLAKNIQY
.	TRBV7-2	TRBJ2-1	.	ASSRTSSSGSNEQF
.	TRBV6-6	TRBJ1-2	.	ASNPTGEDYGYT
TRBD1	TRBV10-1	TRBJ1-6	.	ARITGASSYNSPLH
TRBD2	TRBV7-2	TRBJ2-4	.	ASSMTGTSGGRGNIQY
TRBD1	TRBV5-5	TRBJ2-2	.	ASSLEGRGNGELF
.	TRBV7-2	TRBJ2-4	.	ASSLTGPAKNIQY
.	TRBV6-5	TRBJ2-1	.	ASSLYRAYNEQF
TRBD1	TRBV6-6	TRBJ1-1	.	ASTHPGQWNTEAF
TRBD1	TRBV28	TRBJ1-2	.	ASSLLNRGSYT
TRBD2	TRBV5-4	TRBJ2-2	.	ASSWGLAGGNTGELF
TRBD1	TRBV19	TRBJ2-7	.	ASSIVGTGGYEQY
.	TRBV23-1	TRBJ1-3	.	ASSQQGRMFGNTIY
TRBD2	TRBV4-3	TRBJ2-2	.	ASSQGRGGSTGELF
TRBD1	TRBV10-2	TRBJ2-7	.	ASRGTGVSYEQY
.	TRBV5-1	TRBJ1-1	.	ASSLSRGAF
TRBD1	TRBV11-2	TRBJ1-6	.	ASSLAAGGFGSPLH
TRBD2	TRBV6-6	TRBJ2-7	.	ASSSVLAGVSYEQY
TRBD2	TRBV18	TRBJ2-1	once	ASSLKVGSGSSYNEQF
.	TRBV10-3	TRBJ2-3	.	AISEGGISTDTQY
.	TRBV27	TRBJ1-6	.	ASSLVWANSPLH
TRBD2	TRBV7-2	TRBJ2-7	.	ASSIPGQRGEQY
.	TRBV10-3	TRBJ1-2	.	AISRGVPGVDYGYT
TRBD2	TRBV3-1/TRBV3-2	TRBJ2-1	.	ASSEGLAGANEQF